The clone carrying this T cell receptor beta chain came up many times. Its antigen is unknown. This likely traces to a read error, being one base from a far larger clone. Unmatched junction bases numbered 9, after V lost 7 bases and J lost 4 bases. The CDR3 covers 13 residues. Germline CDR1 and CDR2: SQVTM and ANQGSEA. Researchers reported sorting CD4+ naive, central memory, regulatory and stem cell-like memory cells via CD45RO/CCR7/CD25/CD127/CD95/CD27. This sample was taken from a study of beta chain features in type 1 diabetes. Study-level results: Fewer junction insertions and more nucleotide deletions appeared in type 1 diabetes patients. Patients with Type 1 diabetes showed moderately but significantly shorter TCRB CDR3s in all four CD4+ subsets.

Expressed TCRB transcripts were sequenced after all isolated RNA was converted to cDNA. This table comes from immunoSEQ multiplex PCR, and its TCRdb copy is limited to in-frame clones, with some not included. Among 100,000 to 150,000 clones listed, about 16% were seen once. This rearrangement joins TRBV29-1 to TRBJ2-5, with 7 bases matching TRBD1. This TCR was sampled from a man aged 30 to 39 with type 1 diabetes. Sequences were obtained from central memory CD4+ T cells from blood. This CDR3 is CSGVWGQRETQYF. The DNA for the CDR3 is TGCAGCGGTGTTTGGGGACAGCGAGAGACCCAGTACTTC.